These 10 T cell receptor beta chains share one sample of origin, sequenced in a study of cytomegalovirus exposure and HLA in healthy donors. This PCR relied on a set of 60 Vbeta primers and 13 Jbeta primers. Libraries were prepared by immunoSEQ multiplex PCR; TCRdb keeps only in-frame clonotypes and omits some of them. The sample shows about 140,000 clones, about four fifths of them seen only once. The sample was PBMCs. Receptors originate from a man between 35 and 55 years old in good health and CMV-seropositive.

The CDR3 region is CASSLGAGGGEQYF. CDR3 sequence (DNA): TGTGCCAGCAGCCTGGGGGCAGGGGGCGGCGAGCAGTACTTC. V is TRBV5-4 and J is TRBJ2-7; 8 nucleotides line up with TRBD1. Germline V gives CDR1 SGHNT, CDR2 YYREEE (reference sequence). The V gene end was trimmed by 4 bases and the J gene end by 6 bases; junction bases not matched to a gene: 9. The CDR3 has 14 amino acids.

The chain carries TRBV30 and TRBJ2-1; no definite D call. Germline CDR1 and CDR2: GTSNPN and SVGIG (reference sequence). V shed 4 bases and J shed 10 bases, with 11 bases lying between them. The CDR3 covers 11 residues. CDR3 in DNA: TGTGCCTGGACCCCATTGAGGGAGCAGTTCTTC. Protein: CAWTPLREQFF. The complete variable domain, with remaining parts taken from reference TRBV30 and TRBJ2-1, reads SQTIHQWPATLVQPVGSPLSLECTVEGTSNPNLYWYRQAAGRGLQLLFYSVGIGQISSEVPQNLSASRPQDRQFILSSKKLLLSDSGFYLCAWTPLREQFFGPGTRLTVL.

In its sample, this clone was seen once. The chain couples TRBV2 to TRBJ2-5, with TRBD1 identical over 9 bases. The J segment lost 9 bases and the V segment lost 4 bases, leaving 18 bases of the junction unmatched. The length of the CDR3 is 17 residues. In germline, CDR1 is SNHLY, CDR2 FYNNEI. The CDR3 sequence is CASSVDRGFGVGVAQYF. For the CDR3, the DNA is TGTGCCAGCAGTGTAGACAGGGGGTTCGGTGTAGGGGTGGCCCAGTACTTC.

V usage is TRBV11-3 and J usage is TRBJ1-1; D gene uncertain. Trimming stripped 0 bases from V and 0 bases from J, with 8 bases between. The CDR3 is 15 residues long. In germline, CDR1 is SGHNT, CDR2 YENEEA. The CDR3 is CASSLEWQVNTEAFF. Written as DNA, the CDR3 is TGTGCCAGCAGCTTAGAATGGCAGGTGAACACTGAAGCTTTCTTT.

This clone was seen more than once but under ten times. The J gene is TRBJ2-3, the V gene TRBV4-2; D remains unclear. Trimming left V 4 bases short and J 0 bases short, with 11 bases between. The CDR3 runs to 15 residues. Germline-derived CDR1 and CDR2 are LGHNA and YNFKEQ. The CDR3 DNA sequence: TGTGCCAGCAGCCGGAGAAAGACTAGCACAGATACGCAGTATTTT. This gives the protein CASSRRKTSTDTQYF.

The J gene is TRBJ1-2, the V gene TRBV27; 8 bases are shared with TRBD1. The V gene end was trimmed by 0 bases and the J gene end by 6 bases; junction bases not matched to a gene: 9. Germline CDR1 reads MNHEY; CDR2 reads SMNVEV (reference sequence). The CDR3 spans 16 residues. CDR3 DNA: TGTGCCAGCAGTTTATCACCGGGACAGGCGAGACATGGCTACACCTTC. Translation gives CASSLSPGQARHGYTF.

The rearrangement joins TRBV25-1 to TRBJ1-1; 8 bases agree with TRBD1. Germline CDR1 MGHDK, CDR2 SYGVNS. Trimming cost V 3 bases and J 4 bases; bases outside gene matches: 4. The CDR3 consists of 14 residues. CDR3 DNA sequence: TGTGCCAGCAGTGAGGGCCAGGGGGCCACTGAAGCTTTCTTT. It specifies CASSEGQGATEAFF. The entire variable domain, with the rest obtained from reference TRBV25-1 and TRBJ1-1, is as follows: EADIYQTPRYLVIGTGKKITLECSQTMGHDKMYWYQQDPGMELHLIHYSYGVNSTEKGDLSSESTVSRIRTEHFPLTLESARPSHTSQYLCASSEGQGATEAFFGQGTRLTVV.

The rearrangement links TRBV5-6 to TRBJ2-5; D call uncertain. V lost 0 bases and J 2 bases, leaving 5 bases between the germline ends. Per the germline V gene, CDR1 is SGHDT and CDR2 is YYEEEE. This CDR3 contains 13 residues. The CDR3 spells CASSLDRQETQYF. The DNA of the CDR3 is TGTGCCAGCAGCTTGGACAGACAAGAGACCCAGTACTTC.

The genes are TRBV5-6 and TRBJ1-1; 8 positions agree with TRBD1. The V gene's germline CDR1 is SGHDT and CDR2 YYEEEE. The CDR3 loop spans 14 amino acids. The V gene end was trimmed by 3 bases and the J gene end by 3 bases; junction bases not matched to a gene: 4. As DNA, the CDR3 is TGTGCCAGCAGCTGGGACAGGCGGGACACTGAAGCTTTCTTT. It translates to CASSWDRRDTEAFF.

This chain joins TRBV9 and TRBJ1-2, with D uncertain. The CDR3 sequence is 14 residues long. Trimming took off 0 bases at V and 6 bases at J, with 12 bases between the two ends. In germline, CDR1 is SGDLS, CDR2 YYNGEE. CDR3 bases: TGTGCCAGCAGCGTAGAGCAGTTCGACAATGGCTACACCTTC. Translating gives CASSVEQFDNGYTF.